The 27 T cell receptor beta chains given below trace back to one sample, sequenced in a study of T cells in women clearing cervical HPV infection. TCRdb keeps only in-frame clones here, not all; method: immunoSEQ multiplex PCR. The sample totals tens of thousands of clones. Sequenced: blood buffy coat. The source is a woman between 18 and 75 years old with a cervical HPV16 infection that either progressed to CIN3+ or cleared (not recorded which).

Of note for this clone: The read terminates 3 residues before the CDR3 end, so the remaining end is supplied by the germline J gene. V and J are TRBV5-8 and TRBJ1-5; D possibly corresponds to TRBD1 (5 bases). Trimming left V 4 bases short and J 7 bases short, with 12 bases between. This CDR3 region has 13 residues. The germline CDR1 and CDR2 sequences are SGHTS and YDEGEE. The covered CDR3 bases are TGTGCCAGCAGCAATTCAGAGGGGCAGCCC. The encoded protein is CASSNSEGQP. The full CDR3 is CASSNSEGQPQHF.

The CDR3 loop reads CSAAPSGRIKTQYF. The DNA read from the CDR3 is TGCAGTGCCGCCCCTAGCGGGAGAATAAAGACC. The gene calls are TRBV20-1 and TRBJ2-5; 10 bases agree with TRBD2. Read data end 3 residues before the CDR3 end; the end is taken from the germline J gene. V shed 6 bases and J 6 bases; nucleotides not matched to a gene: 10. The CDR3 extends over 14 amino acids. Germline V lookup: CDR1 DFQATT, CDR2 SNEGSKA (reference sequence).

About this clone: The read terminates 3 residues before the CDR3 end, so the remaining end is supplied by the germline J gene. V is TRBV20-1 and J is TRBJ1-2; the D gene is possibly TRBD1 (6 bases). V was trimmed by 3 bases and J by 4 bases, leaving 12 bases between them. This CDR3 comprises 13 residues. Germline V lookup: CDR1 DFQATT, CDR2 SNEGSKA (reference sequence). The covered CDR3 bases are TGCAGTGCTAGGGAAGACAGGACCTATGGC. Protein product: CSAREDRTYG. The whole CDR3 reads CSAREDRTYGYTF.

CDR3 sequence: CASNPDRGSETQYF. CDR3 DNA (partial): TGTGCCAGCAATCCCGACAGGGGATCCGAGACC. The chain employs TRBV28 and TRBJ2-5; 8 bases fit TRBD1. The read comes to an end 3 residues before the CDR3 does, leaving the germline J gene to fill in the end. Germline loops: CDR1 MDHEN, CDR2 SYDVKM. Trimming cost V 7 bases and J 5 bases; bases outside gene matches: 9. The CDR3 is made up of 14 amino acids.

On this clone: The CDR3 end lies 3 residues beyond the end of the read and is filled in from the germline J gene. The chain couples TRBV10-3 to TRBJ2-3, with D tentatively TRBD1 (6 bases). Germline-derived CDR1 and CDR2 are ENHRY and SYGVKD. The CDR3 runs 15 residues. V was shortened by 5 bases and J by 0 bases, with 12 bases between the two germline ends. The part of the CDR3 DNA that was read is TGTGCCATCAGTAAAACAGGGCAAAGCACAGATACG. It codes for CAISKTGQSTDT. In full, the CDR3 is CAISKTGQSTDTQYF.

Points on this clone: The sequence runs out 3 residues before the end of the CDR3; the remainder is reconstructed from the germline J gene. The V and J genes are TRBV19 and TRBJ1-4, with 8 bases aligning to TRBD1. The germline gives CDR1 LNHDA, CDR2 SQIVND (reference sequence). The CDR3 contains 15 residues. V lost 3 bases to trimming and J lost 6 bases; unmatched junction nucleotides: 6. The CDR3 DNA, read in part, is TGTGCCAGTAGTATGCGGGGACAGGCATATGAAAAA. It yields the protein CASSMRGQAYEK. The CDR3, in full, reads CASSMRGQAYEKLFF.

A remark on this clone: The CDR3 extends 3 residues past the end of the read, so its final part is completed from the germline J gene. The chain has TRBV29-1 and TRBJ2-1; D is possibly TRBD2 (7 bases). Germline V gene lookup returns CDR1 SQVTM and CDR2 ANQGSEA. This CDR3 has 16 amino acids. Trimming cost V 5 bases and J 7 bases, with 24 bases left between them. The sequenced part of the CDR3 DNA is TGCAGCGTTATAGGCCCTGGGGGGGGGCCTCGGAATGAG. Translation gives CSVIGPGGGPRNE. Given in full, the CDR3 is CSVIGPGGGPRNEQFF.

Remarks on this clone: The read ends 3 residues before the CDR3 terminus; that terminus is restored from the germline J gene. The chain links TRBV28 to TRBJ1-3; D not certain. V gave up 2 bases and J gave up 4 bases, with 9 bases separating them. Germline CDR1 and CDR2: MDHEN and SYDVKM. There are 14 residues in the CDR3. The covered CDR3 bases are TGTGCCAGCAGTTTAGAGGTATCGGGAAACACC. Residues: CASSLEVSGNT. The complete CDR3 sequence is CASSLEVSGNTIYF. The variable domain in full, with the rest retrieved from reference TRBV28 and TRBJ1-3, is DVKVTQSSRYLVKRTGEKVFLECVQDMDHENMFWYRQDPGLGLRLIYFSYDVKMKEKGDIPEGYSVSREKKERFSLILESASTNQTSMYLCASSLEVSGNTIYFGEGSWLTVV.

Worth noting for this clone: The CDR3 goes on 3 residues after the read ends, and that part is filled in from the germline J gene. The genes are TRBV4-2 and TRBJ1-1, with 7 bases that match TRBD1. The CDR3 spans 14 residues. V was clipped by 1 base and J by 5 bases; unmatched bases: 4. Germline CDR1 is LGHNA and CDR2 is YNFKEQ. The CDR3 reads CASSQGGGGTEAFF. The covered CDR3 bases are TGTGCCAGCAGCCAAGGAGGGGGCGGTACTGAA.

With respect to this clone: The CDR3 end falls 3 residues outside the read, so it is completed with the germline J gene. The chain couples TRBV6-2 or TRBV6-3 to TRBJ2-3; TRBD2 aligns across 8 bases. Unmatched junction bases numbered 6, after V lost 6 bases and J lost 4 bases. The CDR3 runs 14 residues. Germline CDR1 MNHEY, CDR2 SVGEGT. The CDR3 here is CASSSPRGADTQYF. The part of the CDR3 DNA that was read is TGTGCCAGCAGCTCGCCGCGGGGGGCAGATACG.

Notes on this clone: Read data end 3 residues before the CDR3 end; the end is taken from the germline J gene. V gene TRBV19 combines with J gene TRBJ2-2; unclear D gene. V was clipped by 9 bases and J by 2 bases, with 13 bases between them. This CDR3 is built from 14 residues. In germline, CDR1 is LNHDA, CDR2 SQIVND (reference sequence). The CDR3 sequence: CASHTTSNTGELFF. The part of the CDR3 DNA that was read is TGTGCCAGCCATACTACCTCCAACACCGGGGAG. Complete variable domain (other parts from reference TRBV19 and TRBJ2-2): DGGITQSPKYLFRKEGQNVTLSCEQNLNHDAMYWYRQDPGQGLRLIYYSQIVNDFQKGDIAEGYSVSREKKESFPLTVTSAQKNPTAFYLCASHTTSNTGELFFGEGSRLTVL.

As to this clone: Read sequence stops 3 residues before the CDR3 end, and the germline J gene provides the missing end. V and J are TRBV5-1 and TRBJ2-6; 8 positions match TRBD2. The CDR3 length is 18 residues. V lost 0 bases and J lost 0; bases outside the gene matches: 5. Germline V gene lookup returns CDR1 SGHRS and CDR2 YFSETQ. CDR3 bases read: TGCGCCAGCAGCTTGGTGGCTAGCGGGCGCTCTGGGGCCAACGTC. Translated: CASSLVASGRSGANV. The complete CDR3 reads CASSLVASGRSGANVLTF.

Comments on this clone: The read falls 3 residues short of the CDR3 end, and the missing part is taken from the germline J gene. This chain connects TRBV11-2 to TRBJ2-7; 9 bases are a match to TRBD2. Looked up from germline, CDR1 is SGHAT and CDR2 is FQNNGV. This CDR3 has 14 residues. The trim removed 7 bases at V and 4 bases at J, leaving 8 bases unmatched. The CDR3 loop is CASKAAGGPYEQYF. CDR3 DNA, as far as it was read: TGTGCCAGCAAAGCCGCGGGAGGGCCTTACGAG.

For this clone: The CDR3 goes on 3 residues after the read ends, and that part is filled in from the germline J gene. The V and J genes are TRBV30 and TRBJ1-1, with D perhaps matching TRBD1 (6 bases). Per the germline V gene, CDR1 is GTSNPN and CDR2 is SVGIG (reference sequence). The CDR3 spans 13 residues. CDR3 DNA (partial): TGTGCCTGGAGTGCCTCCCAGGGACAAGTA. Encoded protein: CAWSASQGQV. The CDR3 reads in full as CAWSASQGQVAFF.

Of note for this clone: The CDR3 end is not reached by the read, which stops 3 residues before it; the germline J gene fills it in. The chain joins TRBV7-2 to TRBJ1-2; D is possibly TRBD1 (5 bases). The CDR3 has 15 residues. CDR1 is SGHTA and CDR2 is FQGNSA in the germline V gene. CDR3 sequence: CASSLGGGNTDTYTF. CDR3 DNA, as far as it was read: TGTGCCAGCAGCTTAGGCGGGGGGAACACAGATACC.

Of note for this clone: The read gets to within 3 residues of the CDR3 end, and the germline J gene fills in the rest. The rearrangement links TRBV5-6 to TRBJ1-2, with D uncertain. CDR3 length: 15 residues. From germline, CDR1 is SGHDT and CDR2 YYEEEE. The covered CDR3 bases are TGTGCCAGCAGCCCTGATGCGGTCTCCTACAATGAC. Translating gives CASSPDAVSYND. The CDR3, in full, reads CASSPDAVSYNDYTF.

Notes on this clone: The read falls 3 residues short of the CDR3 end, and the missing part is taken from the germline J gene. The gene calls are TRBV28 and TRBJ2-7, with a possible D match to TRBD2 (6 bases). Germline CDR1 is MDHEN and CDR2 is SYDVKM. The CDR3 has 14 amino acids. V lost 4 bases and J 4 bases, leaving 14 bases between the germline ends. The CDR3 spells CASSSLTRKYEQYF. The sequenced part of the CDR3 DNA is TGTGCCAGCAGTTCGTTGACTAGGAAGTACGAG.

Partial CDR3 DNA: TGTGCCGGGGGCCGATTAGGGTCCTACGAG. This gives the protein CAGGRLGSYE. The full CDR3 reads CAGGRLGSYEQYF. V gene TRBV5-4 combines with J gene TRBJ2-7, with a tentative D call TRBD1 (6 bases). The read ends 3 residues early relative to the CDR3; the germline J gene fills the gap. The germline V gene encodes CDR1 SGHNT and CDR2 YYREEE (reference sequence). This CDR3 spans 13 amino acids. The V gene lost 10 bases and the J gene lost 1 base, with 15 bases spanning the gap.

About this clone itself: The read ends 3 residues before the CDR3 terminus; that terminus is restored from the germline J gene. The chain joins TRBV7-6 to TRBJ1-1, with D perhaps TRBD1 (5 bases). Trimming removed 1 base from V and 4 bases from J, with 16 bases in between. Germline V gene data show CDR1 as SGHVS and CDR2 as FNYEAQ. The CDR3 is 16 residues long. The part of the CDR3 DNA that was read is TGTGCCAGCAGCTTAGATGATTCAGGGTCTGGCACTGAA. Translated, it gives CASSLDDSGSGTE. The CDR3 in full is CASSLDDSGSGTEAFF.

Concerning this clone itself: The observed sequence ends 3 residues before the CDR3 terminus, with the missing tail filled in from the germline J gene. This chain joins TRBV11-2 and TRBJ2-7; TRBD2 might be the D (6 bases). Looked up from germline, CDR1 is SGHAT and CDR2 is FQNNGV. Trimming took off 2 bases at V and 2 bases at J, with 10 bases between the two ends. The CDR3 covers 14 residues. The CDR3 protein is CASSLQGGPYEQYF. The sequenced CDR3 bases are TGTGCCAGCAGCTTACAAGGAGGGCCCTACGAG.

The CDR3 region is CASRHTSGGHLYNEQFF. Incomplete CDR3 DNA: TGTGCCAGCAGACACACTAGCGGGGGCCACCTGTACAATGAG. The V and J genes are TRBV3-1 (or the pseudogene TRBV3-2) and TRBJ2-1; 11 positions agree with TRBD2. Read coverage stops 3 residues before the CDR3 terminus; the germline J gene supplies the remainder. J gave up 4 bases and V 6 bases, and 11 bases lay outside the gene matches. The CDR3 consists of 17 residues. Germline CDR1 is LGHDT and CDR2 is YNNKEL (reference sequence).

A word on this clone: The read comes to an end 3 residues before the CDR3 does, leaving the germline J gene to fill in the end. This chain connects TRBV18 to TRBJ1-6; D is unclear. Per germline, CDR1 KGHSH and CDR2 LQKENI. This CDR3 comprises 15 residues. Trimming pared 3 bases from V and 0 bases from J, leaving 6 bases between. CDR3 sequence: CASSPDNSYNSPLHF. Incomplete CDR3 DNA: TGTGCCAGCTCACCTGACAACTCCTATAATTCACCC.

Concerning this clone itself: The DNA ends 3 residues before the CDR3 does, and the rest of the CDR3 is filled in from the germline J gene. The chain joins TRBV3-1 (or the pseudogene TRBV3-2) to TRBJ1-2; D unresolved. The germline gives CDR1 LGHDT, CDR2 YNNKEL (reference sequence). This CDR3 region has 14 residues. Partial CDR3 DNA: TGTGCCAGCAGCCAAGATCACGAGGGTCGGGGC. Encoded protein: CASSQDHEGRG. The full CDR3 is CASSQDHEGRGYTF.

In the case of this clone: The observed sequence ends 3 residues before the CDR3 terminus, with the missing tail filled in from the germline J gene. At the DNA level, this CDR3 is encoded by other sequences in the same sample as well. The chain uses TRBV7-2 and TRBJ1-1; D gene ambiguous. The CDR3 runs to 13 residues. CDR1 is SGHTA, CDR2 FQGNSA, per germline. The ends were cut back, 2 bases at V and 5 bases at J, with 9 bases in the middle. Here the CDR3 reads CASSLRGRTEAFF. The covered CDR3 bases are TGTGCCAGCAGCTTACGCGGGCGGACTGAA.

As for this clone: Read coverage stops 3 residues before the CDR3 terminus; the germline J gene supplies the remainder. This chain joins TRBV7-9 and TRBJ1-1; no definite D call. The CDR3 length is 14 residues. V was trimmed by 5 bases and J by 0 bases, leaving 10 bases between them. Germline lookup yields CDR1 SEHNR and CDR2 FQNEAQ (reference sequence). CDR3 amino acids: CASSPGLLNTEAFF. The CDR3 DNA, read in part, is TGTGCCAGCAGCCCCGGTCTTCTGAACACTGAA.

Regarding this clone: Sequencing ends 3 residues short of the CDR3 end; the germline J gene provides the rest. The V gene is TRBV19, the J gene TRBJ2-3; D is unresolved. CDR1 LNHDA and CDR2 SQIVND come from the germline V gene (reference sequence). The CDR3 totals 19 residues. The sequenced part of the CDR3 DNA is TGTGCCAGTAGTATCCGGATTTGGAGTGCGGATTATAGCAATCAGCCG. Translated: CASSIRIWSADYSNQP. The complete CDR3 sequence is CASSIRIWSADYSNQPQYF.

To note about this clone: With the read ending 3 residues before the CDR3 end, the germline J gene is used to fill in that end. The chain links TRBV7-9 to TRBJ1-1; D is possibly TRBD1 (6 bases). CDR3 length equals 11 residues. The germline V and J ends were trimmed by 5 bases and 7 bases, with 8 bases remaining between them. Germline CDR1 reads SEHNR; CDR2 reads FQNEAQ (reference sequence). The CDR3 sequence: CASSRTDEAFF. The CDR3 DNA, read in part, is TGTGCCAGCAGCCGGACAGATGAA.